This T cell receptor beta chain stems from a study of graft-versus-host responses after intestinal transplantation. Looking at the study overall: Recipients had transplants, and these were multivisceral, liver-intestinal, or isolated intestinal. Tacrolimus and steroids were given for 3 to 4 years to all recipients after anti-thymocyte globulin induction.

Using immunoSEQ multiplex PCR, the repertoire was profiled, and TCRdb retains in-frame clones only, with some absent. Of tens of thousands of clones detected, under 95% appear once; the ten largest clones hold under 3%. This clone has a handful of counts. Its antigen is currently unknown. Study outcomes and limitations: The study found high graft-versus-host to host-versus-graft clonal ratios in allografts of patients with graft-donor T cell macrochimerism. The marrow of recipients harbored GvH clones, and ileum or blood showed some of them first.

Germline assignment: CDR1 SGHNT and CDR2 YYREEE (reference sequence). The junction had 2 bases not matched to a gene; V was cut back by 4 bases and J by 1 base. This CDR3 is built from 15 residues. The chain couples TRBV5-4 to TRBJ2-2, with 9 bases fitting TRBD1. This sequence originates from a human patient who received an intestinal transplant, so some T cells may come from the graft donor. Sequenced here: PBMCs, sampled about 120 days after intestinal transplantation. The CDR3 sequence is CASSLTGGNTGELFF. CDR3 DNA: TGTGCCAGCAGCCTGACAGGGGGGAACACCGGGGAGCTGTTTTTT.